This T cell receptor (beta chain) was documented in a study of T cell responses to AZD1222 COVID-19 vaccine. Study-wide results and caveats: None of the repertoires were sampled until the peak T cell response had passed. Within unmutated variant regions lay the reported targets of nearly half of spike-specific TCRs.

Germline V gene lookup returns CDR1 SGHNT and CDR2 YYREEE (reference sequence). This CDR3 is 14 amino acids long. The J segment lost 4 bases and the V segment lost 4 bases, leaving 7 bases of the junction unmatched. The protocol was immunoSEQ multiplex PCR, while the TCRdb copy is restricted to in-frame clones and leaves out a portion. The sample carries some 130,000 clones, approximately 86% recorded once. As concerns this clone: Antigen: not known.

The receptor was isolated from an adult in good health. Sequencing used peripheral blood, obtained on day 0 of AZD1222 vaccination. The rearrangement uses TRBV5-4 and TRBJ1-1, with 7 nucleotides matching TRBD1. The CDR3 sequence: CASSPQGGSTEAFF. DNA for the CDR3: TGTGCCAGCAGCCCGCAGGGGGGAAGCACTGAAGCTTTCTTT. The full variable domain, rest sourced from reference TRBV5-4 and TRBJ1-1, is ETGVTQSPTHLIKTRGQQVTLRCSSQSGHNTVSWYQQALGQGPQFIFQYYREEENGRGNFPPRFSGLQFPNYSSELNVNALELDDSALYLCASSPQGGSTEAFFGQGTRLTVV.